This T cell receptor beta chain was retrieved from a study of control samples from healthy donors and cancer patients. This clone was detected once. The table came from immunoSEQ multiplex PCR; TCRdb's copy has only in-frame clones and leaves some out. The sample includes 250,000 to 300,000 clones, roughly 82% of them seen just once. The CDR3 runs 15 residues. Per the germline V gene, CDR1 is MGHRA and CDR2 is YSYEKL. V was trimmed by 0 bases and J by 1 base, leaving 9 bases between them. The chain is built from TRBV4-1 and TRBJ1-1; D is unresolved. The sequenced sample was PBMCs. The TCR was taken from a woman aged 55-70 years with lung cancer. As DNA, the CDR3 is TGCGCCAGCAGCCAAGAGCACCGAACGAACACTGAAGCTTTCTTT. Encoded protein: CASSQEHRTNTEAFF.